The present entry profiles one T cell receptor beta chain with its context. The antigen remains undetermined. The data belong to a study of molecular identifiers for immune sequencing clone quantification. Looking at the study overall: Naive CD8 cell RNA, from 20,000 or 100,000 cells, was split five ways in replicates, with four sequenced.

CD8+CD4-CCR7+CD45RA+ cells were sorted as naive CD8 T cells. TCRdb analysed the PCR reads with MiXCR anew, one entry per CDR3 protein. Of approximately 590,000 distinct CDR3 sequences listed, 25% are singletons. Study-wide results and caveats: More than 97% of effector molecules, versus under 1% of naive-cell molecules, belonged to clones above 20 RNA copies. Identical TCR molecules sharing a barcode could underestimate highly expanded clone sizes.

The sequence was collected from a human donor in good health. Some libraries in this study had Jurkat cell RNA spiked in. Sequencing input: naive CD8+ T cells from blood, with Jurkat cell RNA spiked in. The sample's subset: FACS-sorted CD8+CD4-CCR7+CD45RA+ naive T cells.

The CDR3 nucleotides read TGTGCTAGCGAGTCCCCCGATTCACCCCTCCACTTT. Its protein is CASESPDSPLHF. This chain connects TRBV11-2 to TRBJ1-6, with D unclear. Germline V lookup: CDR1 SGHAT, CDR2 FQNNGV. The CDR3 extends over 12 amino acids.